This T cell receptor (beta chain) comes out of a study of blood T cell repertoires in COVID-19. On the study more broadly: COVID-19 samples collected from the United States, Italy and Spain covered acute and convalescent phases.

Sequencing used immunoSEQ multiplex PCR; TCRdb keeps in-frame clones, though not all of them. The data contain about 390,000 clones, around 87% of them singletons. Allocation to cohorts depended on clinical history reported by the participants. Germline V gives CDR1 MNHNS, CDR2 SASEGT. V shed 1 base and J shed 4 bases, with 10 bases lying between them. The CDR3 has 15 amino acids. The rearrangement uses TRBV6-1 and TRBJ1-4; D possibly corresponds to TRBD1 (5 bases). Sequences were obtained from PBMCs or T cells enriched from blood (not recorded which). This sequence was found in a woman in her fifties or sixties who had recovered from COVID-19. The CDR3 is CASSEGAGNNEKLFF. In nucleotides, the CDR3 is TGTGCCAGCAGTGAAGGGGCAGGGAATAATGAAAAACTGTTTTTT.